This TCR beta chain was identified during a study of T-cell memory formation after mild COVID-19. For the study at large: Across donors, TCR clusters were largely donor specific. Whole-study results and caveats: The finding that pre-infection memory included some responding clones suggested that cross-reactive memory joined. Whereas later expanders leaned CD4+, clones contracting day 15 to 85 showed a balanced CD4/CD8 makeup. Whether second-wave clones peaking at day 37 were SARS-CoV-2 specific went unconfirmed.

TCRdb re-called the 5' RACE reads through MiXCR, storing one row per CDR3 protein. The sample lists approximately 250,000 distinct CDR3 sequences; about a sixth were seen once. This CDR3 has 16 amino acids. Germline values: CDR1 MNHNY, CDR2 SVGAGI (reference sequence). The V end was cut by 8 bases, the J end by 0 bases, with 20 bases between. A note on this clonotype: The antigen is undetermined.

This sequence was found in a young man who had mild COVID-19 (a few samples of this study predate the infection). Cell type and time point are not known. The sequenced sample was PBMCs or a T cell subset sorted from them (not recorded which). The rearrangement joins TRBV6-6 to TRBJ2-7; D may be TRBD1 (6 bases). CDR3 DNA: TGTGCCAGCTGCCGACCCACAGGGAGCTACTCCTACGAGCAGTACTTC. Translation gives CASCRPTGSYSYEQYF.